A selection of T cell receptor beta chains follows, all from one sample in a study of cytomegalovirus exposure and HLA in healthy donors. Method: immunoSEQ multiplex PCR; TCRdb's copy keeps in-frame clones and lacks some. Its listing shows about 140,000 clones. Sequences were obtained from PBMCs. The source of these receptors is a woman between 18 and 29 years old in good health and CMV-seronegative. Each CDR3 is given with its conserved first and last residue. A D gene is named only where the DNA matches it firmly.

J gene	D gene	V gene	CDR3 DNA	CDR3 protein
TRBJ2-7	NA	TRBV5-4	TGTGCCAGCGCCGAGTACGAGCAGTACTTC	CASAEYEQYF
TRBJ1-4	NA	TRBV18	TGTGCCAGCTCACCGAGCGCAGGGGAAGGAGAAAAACTGTTTTTT	CASSPSAGEGEKLFF
TRBJ2-1	TRBD1	TRBV27	TGTGCCAGCAGCCTCGGGACAGGGGAGAGCAATGAGCAGTTCTTC	CASSLGTGESNEQFF
TRBJ2-5	TRBD2	TRBV7-9	TGTGCCAGCAGCTTAGGGGGGGGTTCCGGAGAGACCCAGTACTTC	CASSLGGGSGETQYF
TRBJ1-1	TRBD1	TRBV30	TGTGCCTGGAGTATAGGGACAGGCGACACTGAAGCTTTCTTT	CAWSIGTGDTEAFF
TRBJ2-7	TRBD1	TRBV30	TGTGCCTGGAGAGACAGGGGGGTCTACGAGCAGTACTTC	CAWRDRGVYEQYF
TRBJ2-1	NA	TRBV4-1	TGCGCCAGCAGCACACAGGGCGGCGCCTACAATGAGCAGTTCTTC	CASSTQGGAYNEQFF
TRBJ1-1	NA	TRBV28	TGTGCCAGTCTTCGAGGGGGGGCAGGGAACACTGAAGCTTTCTTT	CASLRGGAGNTEAFF
TRBJ1-5	NA	TRBV30	TGTGCCTGGAGCAATACCGCCAGGGGCGGGAGCAATCAGCCCCAGCATTTT	CAWSNTARGGSNQPQHF
TRBJ2-1	TRBD2	TRBV7-2	TGTGCCAGCAGCTCCCTACTAGCGTCCTACAATGAGCAGTTCTTC	CASSSLLASYNEQFF
TRBJ1-5	NA	TRBV13	TGTGCCAGCAGGAAATATGGCAGCAATCAGCCCCAGCATTTT	CASRKYGSNQPQHF
TRBJ2-1	TRBD1	TRBV29-1	TGCAGCGTTCTCGGACAGGGGGTCTACAATGAGCAGTTCTTC	CSVLGQGVYNEQFF
TRBJ1-1	NA	TRBV4-3	TGCGCCAGCAGCCAAGCGGTGAACACTGAAGCTTTCTTT	CASSQAVNTEAFF
TRBJ2-7	NA	TRBV7-8	TGTGCCAGCAGTCCCCGGAGCTCCTACGAGCAGTACTTC	CASSPRSSYEQYF
TRBJ1-2	NA	TRBV4-1	TGCGCCAGCAGCCAAGATAGAGTGCAGGGATCGTCCTATGGCTACACCTTC	CASSQDRVQGSSYGYTF
TRBJ2-7	TRBD2	TRBV5-1	TGCGCCAGCAGCTTGGAGGCTAGCGGGAGGGCTTACGAGCAGTACTTC	CASSLEASGRAYEQYF
TRBJ2-2	TRBD1	TRBV5-1	TGCGCCAGCAGCTGGGGGACAGGGGACACCGGGGAGCTGTTTTTT	CASSWGTGDTGELFF
TRBJ2-7	TRBD2	TRBV5-1	TGCGCCAGCAGCTTGGTGGGGGGGACCTACGAGCAGTACTTC	CASSLVGGTYEQYF
TRBJ1-1	NA	TRBV27	TGTGCCTGCAGTTTGGCCAGGAACACTGAAGCTTTCTTT	CACSLARNTEAFF
TRBJ1-2	TRBD1	TRBV4-1	TGCGCCAGCAGCGAGGACAGGGTGTACTATGGCTACACCTTC	CASSEDRVYYGYTF
TRBJ1-2	NA	TRBV19	TGTGCCAGTCGTCTGCGGTCCTATGGCTACACCTTC	CASRLRSYGYTF
TRBJ1-4	NA	TRBV9	TGTGCCAGCAGCGACAGGGAGCATGCAACTAATGAAAAACTGTTTTTT	CASSDREHATNEKLFF
TRBJ1-2	NA	TRBV4-1	TGCGCCAGCAGCCAAGACGCGGGGGCGCGAAATGGCTACACCTTC	CASSQDAGARNGYTF
TRBJ2-3	NA	TRBV19	TGTGCCAGTAGTCCCTCAAGGACTAGCACAGATACGCAGTATTTT	CASSPSRTSTDTQYF
TRBJ2-7	NA	TRBV29-1	TGCAGCCCTCGAGACAAAAGCATCCACGAGCAGTACTTC	CSPRDKSIHEQYF
TRBJ2-3	TRBD1	TRBV4-1	TGCGCCAGCAGCCAAGGACAGGGATCCCCCACAGATACGCAGTATTTT	CASSQGQGSPTDTQYF
TRBJ1-5	NA	TRBV6-1	TGTGCCAGCAGTGGATCCAGTTATAGCAATCAGCCCCAGCATTTT	CASSGSSYSNQPQHF
TRBJ2-1	NA	TRBV5-1	TGCGCCAGCGAGGGCGAGTTCTTC	CASEGEFF
TRBJ2-7	TRBD1	TRBV10-3	TGTGCCATCAGTGAATTAGGGACAGTAAATTCCGAGCAGTACTTC	CAISELGTVNSEQYF
TRBJ1-2	NA	TRBV6-5	TGTGCCAGCAGTTACTCCTCTTTGGGACAAAGTGGTGGCTACACCTTC	CASSYSSLGQSGGYTF
TRBJ1-1	NA	TRBV18	TGTGCCAGCTCACCAAGATCCGGGGTGATTGAAGCTTTCTTT	CASSPRSGVIEAFF
TRBJ2-1	NA	TRBV7-2	TGTGCCAGCAGCTTTGTCGGGGACAACAATGAGCAGTTCTTC	CASSFVGDNNEQFF
TRBJ1-6	NA	TRBV30	TGTGCCTGGAGTGTATGGGGAGGGAGGAATTCACCCCTCCACTTT	CAWSVWGGRNSPLHF
TRBJ1-1	NA	TRBV6-5	TGTGCCAGCTCAAGGGGGAGCACTGAAGCTTTCTTT	CASSRGSTEAFF
TRBJ1-2	TRBD1	TRBV30	TGTGCCTCCGGGACAGGGAAAGGCTACACCTTC	CASGTGKGYTF
TRBJ1-5	NA	TRBV27	TGTGCCAGCAGTTCCTACTTGCAGCCCCAGCATTTT	CASSSYLQPQHF
TRBJ2-7	NA	TRBV6-6	TGTGCCAGCAGTTACTCAAGCCCCAGGGCCCCCTACGAGCAGTACTTC	CASSYSSPRAPYEQYF